The T cell receptor beta chain described here comes from a study of shared clonotypes between healthy human individuals. Assay used: immunoSEQ multiplex PCR; TCRdb lists only in-frame clones, some missing. Of more than 2,000,000 clones listed, roughly nine tenths are singletons. The material sequenced was naive CD4+ T cells sorted from blood. Subset defined: CD45RA+ positively selected. This TCR came from a man between 18 and 35 years old in good health.

Written as DNA, the CDR3 is TGTGCCATCAGCTGGACAGGCGGAACTGGAAACACCATATATTTT. It codes for CAISWTGGTGNTIYF. The V call is TRBV10-3, the J call TRBJ1-3; TRBD1 aligns across 7 bases. Germline CDR1 is ENHRY and CDR2 is SYGVKD. V gave up 6 bases and J gave up 2 bases; unmatched junction bases: 7. The CDR3 has 15 residues.